These 12 T cell receptor beta chains came from one sample sequenced in a study of CD8 T cells in Susac syndrome. RNA was extracted with the RNeasy kit, and a quantity of about 0.45 to 1 ug was reverse transcribed using random hexamers. From the immunoSEQ multiplex PCR reads, TCRdb called clonotypes with MiXCR, one entry per CDR3 protein. In the table there are about 250,000 distinct CDR3 sequences, around 93% of which are singletons. The sample taken for sequencing was CD4+ T cells from PBMCs. Receptors were obtained from a human donor with multiple sclerosis.

The sample holds a few counts of this clonotype. The chain uses TRBV7-2 and TRBJ2-1, with D hard to call. The CDR3 has 16 amino acids. The V end was cut by 1 base, the J end by 0 bases, with 10 bases between. CDR1 and CDR2 from the germline V gene are SGHTA and FQGNSA. The CDR3 sequence is CASSLVAESSYNEQFF. For the CDR3, the DNA is TGTGCCAGCAGCTTAGTGGCGGAGAGCTCCTACAATGAGCAGTTCTTC. Based on the CDR3 plus reference TRBV7-2 and TRBJ2-1, the full variable domain is GAGVSQSPSNKVTEKGKDVELRCDPISGHTALYWYRQSLGQGLEFLIYFQGNSAPDKSGLPSDRFSAERTGGSVSTLTIQRTQQEDSAVYLCASSLVAESSYNEQFFGPGTRLTVL.

This rearrangement joins TRBV29-1 to TRBJ2-5, with D possibly TRBD2 on 7 matching bases. Per germline, CDR1 SQVTM and CDR2 ANQGSEA. This CDR3 region has 15 residues. The V and J ends lost 0 bases and 1 base respectively, with 12 bases between them. CDR3 in amino acids: CSVEDGGQSQETQYF. CDR3 nucleotides: TGCAGCGTTGAAGACGGGGGGCAGAGCCAAGAGACCCAGTACTTC.

The chain is built from TRBV12-5 and TRBJ2-7, with D perhaps TRBD1 or TRBD2 (7 bases each). V shed 7 bases and J shed 3 bases, with 19 bases lying between them. From germline, CDR1 is LGHNT and CDR2 FRNRAP. This CDR3 comprises 15 residues. CDR3 amino acids: CASAQGGTAGYEQYF. For the CDR3, the DNA is TGTGCTAGTGCCCAGGGGGGGACAGCGGGCTACGAGCAGTACTTC. The full variable domain, rest sourced from reference TRBV12-5 and TRBJ2-7, is DARVTQTPRHKVTEMGQEVTMRCQPILGHNTVFWYRQTMMQGLELLAYFRNRAPLDDSGMPKDRFSAEMPDATLATLKIQPSEPRDSAVYFCASAQGGTAGYEQYFGPGTRLTVT.

V and J are TRBV19 and TRBJ1-5; D may be TRBD1 (6 bases). Looked up from germline, CDR1 is LNHDA and CDR2 is SQIVND (reference sequence). Trimming left V 5 bases short and J 5 bases short, with 13 bases between. The CDR3 covers 14 residues. The CDR3 DNA sequence: TGTGCCAGTAGTGATGGGGGCACCTATCAGCCCCAGCATTTT. This sequence encodes CASSDGGTYQPQHF.

The genes are TRBV19 and TRBJ2-1, with unresolved D. Germline V gene lookup returns CDR1 LNHDA and CDR2 SQIVND (reference sequence). CDR3 length: 11 amino acids. Trimming removed 7 bases from V and 8 bases from J, with 9 bases in between. Here the CDR3 reads CASTVGDEQFF. In DNA, the CDR3 is TGTGCCAGTACGGTGGGCGATGAGCAGTTCTTC.

V and J are TRBV20-1 and TRBJ2-1, with 13 bases matching TRBD2. Looked up from germline, CDR1 is DFQATT and CDR2 is SNEGSKA (reference sequence). The trim removed 5 bases at V and 6 bases at J, leaving 4 bases unmatched. CDR3 length: 14 amino acids. The CDR3 is CSADGTSGVNEQFF. The CDR3, as DNA: TGCAGTGCTGACGGGACTAGCGGGGTCAATGAGCAGTTCTTC.

The gene calls are TRBV12-3 or TRBV12-4 and TRBJ1-2, with TRBD1 matching 7 bases. V gave up 5 bases and J gave up 4 bases; unmatched junction bases: 10. CDR3 length equals 15 residues. CDR3 bases: TGTGCCAGCAGTCCCGAGGGACAGCCCTTCTATGGCTACACCTTC. Its protein is CASSPEGQPFYGYTF.

The chain recombines TRBV29-1 with TRBJ1-1; D not resolved. This CDR3 is built from 12 residues. Between the trimmed V and J ends, which lost 4 bases and 0 bases, there was a span of 6 bases. Germline V gene data show CDR1 as SQVTM and CDR2 as ANQGSEA. This CDR3 is CSVGDMNTEAFF. The CDR3 DNA follows: TGCAGCGTTGGGGATATGAACACTGAAGCTTTCTTT.

This clonotype was recorded only once. V gene TRBV21-1 combines with J gene TRBJ2-2; the table names TRBD1, a call not compared with the DNA. TRBV21-1 is designated a pseudogene. The CDR3 runs 16 residues. The CDR3 here is CASTNTGRRNTGELFF. In DNA form, the CDR3 reads TGTGCCAGCACCAACACGGGACGGAGGAACACCGGGGAGCTGTTTTTT.

Points on this clonotype: This CDR3 fails to terminate in the conserved phenylalanine or tryptophan, so it likely reflects a read error. No DNA is shown, since the ends of the CDR3 on it are uncertain; the CDR3 is the one TCRdb lists. The rearrangement links TRBV9 to TRBJ2-1. Inclusive of both ends, the CDR3 amounts to 8 amino acids. Germline CDR1 SGDLS, CDR2 YYNGEE. CDR3 residues: CASSKASV.

The rearrangement links TRBV5-4 to TRBJ2-3; 7 bases map to TRBD2. V trimming: 2 bases; J trimming: 3 bases; junction bases outside the gene matches: 6. Germline assignment: CDR1 SGHNT and CDR2 YYREEE (reference sequence). The CDR3 is made up of 15 amino acids. CDR3 DNA sequence: TGTGCCAGCAGCTTCCTGGGAGGGGAGACAGATACGCAGTATTTT. Translating gives CASSFLGGETDTQYF.

This clonotype was seen just once. The rearrangement uses TRBV3-1 and TRBJ2-5; tentative D call: TRBD2 (6 bases). Germline V gives CDR1 LGHDT, CDR2 YNNKEL (reference sequence). The CDR3 length is 13 residues. The V gene lost 1 base and the J gene lost 3 bases, with 6 bases spanning the gap. The CDR3 is CASSQGGEETQYF. In DNA, the CDR3 is TGTGCCAGCAGCCAAGGGGGGGAAGAGACCCAGTACTTC.